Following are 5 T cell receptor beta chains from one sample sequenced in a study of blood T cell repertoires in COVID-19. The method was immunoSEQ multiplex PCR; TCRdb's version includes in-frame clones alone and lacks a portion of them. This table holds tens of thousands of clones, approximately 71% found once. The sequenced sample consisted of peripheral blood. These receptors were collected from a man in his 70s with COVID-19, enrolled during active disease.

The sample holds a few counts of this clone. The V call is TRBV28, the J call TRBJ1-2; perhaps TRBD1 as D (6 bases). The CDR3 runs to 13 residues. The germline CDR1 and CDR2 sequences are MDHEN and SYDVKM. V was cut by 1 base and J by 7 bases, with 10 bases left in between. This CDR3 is CASSLLQGSGYTF. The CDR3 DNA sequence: TGTGCCAGCAGTTTATTACAGGGCTCTGGCTACACCTTC.

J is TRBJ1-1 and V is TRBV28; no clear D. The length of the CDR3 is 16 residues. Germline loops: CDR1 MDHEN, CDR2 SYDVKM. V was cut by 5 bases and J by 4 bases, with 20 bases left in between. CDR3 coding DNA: TGTGCCAGCAGTCCTATTACGACCCAGGAGGGCACTGAAGCTTTCTTT. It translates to CASSPITTQEGTEAFF.

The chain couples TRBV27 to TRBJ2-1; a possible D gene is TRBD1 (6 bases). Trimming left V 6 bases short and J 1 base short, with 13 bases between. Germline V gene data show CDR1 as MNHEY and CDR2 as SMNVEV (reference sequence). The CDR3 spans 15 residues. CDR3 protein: CASSLDQGSYNEQFF. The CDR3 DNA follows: TGTGCCAGCAGCCTGGACCAGGGGTCCTACAATGAGCAGTTCTTC.

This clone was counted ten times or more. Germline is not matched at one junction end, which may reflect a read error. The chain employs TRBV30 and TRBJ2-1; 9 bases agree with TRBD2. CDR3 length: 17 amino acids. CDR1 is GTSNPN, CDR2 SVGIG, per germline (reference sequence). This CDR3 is CAWSSLRASGKFQIVIF. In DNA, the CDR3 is TGTGCCTGGAGTTCACTGCGGGCTAGCGGGAAATTCCAGATTGTAATCTTC.

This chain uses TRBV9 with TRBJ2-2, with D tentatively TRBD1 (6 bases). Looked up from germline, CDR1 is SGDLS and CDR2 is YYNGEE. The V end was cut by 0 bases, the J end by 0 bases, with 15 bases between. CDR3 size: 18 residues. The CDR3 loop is CASSVGQGTSSNTGELFF. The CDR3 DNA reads TGTGCCAGCAGCGTAGGGCAGGGGACCTCCTCGAACACCGGGGAGCTGTTTTTT.